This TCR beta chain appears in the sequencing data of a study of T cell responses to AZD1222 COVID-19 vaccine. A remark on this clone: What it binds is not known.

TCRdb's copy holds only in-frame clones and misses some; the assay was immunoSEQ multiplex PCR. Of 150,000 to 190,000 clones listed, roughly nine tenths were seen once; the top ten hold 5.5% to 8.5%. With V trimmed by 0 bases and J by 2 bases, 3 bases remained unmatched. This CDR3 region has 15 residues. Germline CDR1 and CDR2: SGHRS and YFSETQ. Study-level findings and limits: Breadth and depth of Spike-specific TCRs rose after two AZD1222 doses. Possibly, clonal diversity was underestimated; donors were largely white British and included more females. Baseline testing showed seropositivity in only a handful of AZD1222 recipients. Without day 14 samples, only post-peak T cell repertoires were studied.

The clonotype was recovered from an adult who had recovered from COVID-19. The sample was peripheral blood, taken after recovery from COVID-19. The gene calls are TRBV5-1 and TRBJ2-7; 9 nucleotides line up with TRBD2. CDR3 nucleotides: TGCGCCAGCAGCTTGGATAGCGGGAGAACCTACGAGCAGTACTTC. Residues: CASSLDSGRTYEQYF.